The 19 T cell receptor beta chains below come from one sample, sequenced in a study of T cells in localized non-small cell lung cancer. TCRdb keeps only in-frame clones here, not all; method: immunoSEQ multiplex PCR. The sample includes about 11,000 clones, more than 70% of them seen just once. The sample in question was peripheral blood, obtained before any cancer treatment. These receptors were obtained from a male donor older than 55 with stage I lung adenocarcinoma.

V gene TRBV6-5 combines with J gene TRBJ2-2; either TRBD1 or TRBD2 may supply D (5 bases each). In germline, CDR1 is MNHEY, CDR2 SVGAGI. The CDR3 is 14 residues long. V was clipped by 5 bases and J by 3 bases, with 10 bases between them. CDR3 sequence reads: CASSEGPDTGELFF. In DNA form, the CDR3 reads TGTGCCAGCAGTGAGGGACCTGACACCGGGGAGCTGTTTTTT.

The chain has TRBV28 and TRBJ1-5; 7 nucleotides line up with TRBD1. V was clipped by 1 base and J by 4 bases; unmatched bases: 10. This CDR3 has 17 amino acids. CDR1 and CDR2 (germline): MDHEN, SYDVKM. CDR3 protein: CASSLFWTLRGNQPQHF. As DNA, the CDR3 is TGTGCCAGCAGTTTATTTTGGACTCTCAGGGGGAATCAGCCCCAGCATTTT.

CDR3 bases: TGTGCCAGTAGTATTCGCAGGCCCAGTGAAAAACTGTTTTTT. Translation: CASSIRRPSEKLFF. V and J are TRBV19 and TRBJ1-4; D not certain. Trimming removed 3 bases at V and 7 bases at J, with 12 bases between. CDR3 size: 14 residues. The V gene's germline CDR1 is LNHDA and CDR2 SQIVND (reference sequence).

DNA for the CDR3: TGTGCCAGCAGCCAAGAAGAAATAAGGGGGGCGTGGGGCACAGATACGCAGTATTTT. Translated: CASSQEEIRGAWGTDTQYF. The chain joins TRBV4-2 to TRBJ2-3, with D possibly being TRBD1 or TRBD2 (6 bases each). Germline V gene lookup returns CDR1 LGHNA and CDR2 YNFKEQ. The CDR3 spans 19 residues. V dropped 0 bases and J dropped 1 base, with 20 bases sitting between them.

The rearrangement joins TRBV5-5 to TRBJ1-5; D uncertain. Germline V lookup: CDR1 SGHKS, CDR2 YYEKEE (reference sequence). V lost 4 bases to trimming and J lost 10 bases, with 12 bases between them. The CDR3 contains 12 residues. The CDR3 sequence: CASSLGGGPQHF. DNA of the CDR3: TGTGCCAGCAGCCTTGGAGGCGGACCCCAGCATTTT. The entire variable domain, with the rest obtained from reference TRBV5-5 and TRBJ1-5, is as follows: DAGVTQSPTHLIKTRGQQVTLRCSPISGHKSVSWYQQVLGQGPQFIFQYYEKEERGRGNFPDRFSARQFPNYSSELNVNALLLGDSALYLCASSLGGGPQHFGDGTRLSIL.

The chain links TRBV27 to TRBJ2-1; 7 nucleotides align to TRBD2. Germline CDR1 reads MNHEY; CDR2 reads SMNVEV (reference sequence). This CDR3 is 15 amino acids long. J gave up 3 bases and V 4 bases, and 6 bases lay outside the gene matches. CDR3: CASSSSPGGYNEQFF. The CDR3 DNA reads TGTGCCAGCAGTTCCTCCCCGGGGGGCTACAATGAGCAGTTCTTC.

The chain recombines TRBV10-3 with TRBJ2-7, with a possible D match to TRBD2 (6 bases). V lost 4 bases and J 0 bases, leaving 22 bases between the germline ends. The CDR3 contains 18 residues. From germline, CDR1 is ENHRY and CDR2 SYGVKD. The CDR3 loop is CAISGGRRGSPISYEQYF. The CDR3 DNA sequence: TGTGCCATCAGTGGAGGAAGGCGGGGCAGCCCGATCTCCTACGAGCAGTACTTC.

CDR3: CATTSQENQPQHF. The CDR3 region has the DNA TGTGCCACCACTTCTCAGGAAAATCAGCCCCAGCATTTT. The chain couples TRBV10-3 to TRBJ1-5; no definite D call. CDR1 and CDR2 from the germline V gene are ENHRY and SYGVKD. There are 13 residues in the CDR3. V shed 10 bases and J shed 4 bases, with 14 bases lying between them.

Only one count was recorded for this clone. The V call is TRBV11-1, the J call TRBJ2-2; a weak D match, TRBD1 (6 bases). The germline CDR1 and CDR2 sequences are SGHAT and FQDESV (reference sequence). The CDR3 consists of 15 residues. V was trimmed by 2 bases and J by 1 base, leaving 8 bases between them. The CDR3: CASSLKQGNTGELFF. The DNA of the CDR3 is TGTGCCAGCAGCTTAAAACAGGGGAACACCGGGGAGCTGTTTTTT.

The V and J genes are TRBV11-2 and TRBJ2-2, with a possible D match to TRBD2 (6 bases). There are 12 residues in the CDR3. Per the germline V gene, CDR1 is SGHAT and CDR2 is FQNNGV. The V end was cut by 6 bases, the J end by 4 bases, with 6 bases between. The CDR3 protein is CASRGGTGELFF. The CDR3 DNA follows: TGTGCCAGCAGGGGGGGCACCGGGGAGCTGTTTTTT.

CDR3 sequence (DNA): TGTGCCAGCAGTGAACAAGGGGATACGCAGTATTTT. It yields the protein CASSEQGDTQYF. The chain uses TRBV6-1 and TRBJ2-3; no clear D. CDR3 size: 12 residues. Trimming stripped 2 bases from V and 6 bases from J, with 6 bases between. The germline CDR1 and CDR2 sequences are MNHNS and SASEGT.

This clone was counted a single time. The chain is built from TRBV2 and TRBJ1-5; TRBD1 matches 10 bases. The J segment lost 0 bases and the V segment lost 4 bases, leaving 6 bases of the junction unmatched. The CDR3 consists of 17 residues. Germline-derived CDR1 and CDR2 are SNHLY and FYNNEI. The CDR3 coding sequence is TGTGCCAGCAGTGGACAGGGGGCTTTCTTTAGCAATCAGCCCCAGCATTTT. The encoded protein is CASSGQGAFFSNQPQHF. Together with reference TRBV2 and TRBJ1-5, the CDR3 gives the full variable domain: EPEVTQTPSHQVTQMGQEVILRCVPISNHLYFYWYRQILGQKVEFLVSFYNNEISEKSEIFDDQFSVERPDGSNFTLKIRSTKLEDSAMYFCASSGQGAFFSNQPQHFGDGTRLSIL.

The rearrangement links TRBV5-8 to TRBJ2-5; 7 bases line up with TRBD1. After removal of 2 bases from V and 13 bases from J, the junction contained 11 bases not matched to a gene. The CDR3 extends over 13 amino acids. Germline CDR1 is SGHTS and CDR2 is YDEGEE. The CDR3 sequence: CASSFGTAGGSYF. Here the CDR3 DNA reads TGTGCCAGCAGCTTTGGGACAGCAGGGGGATCGTACTTC.

The chain couples TRBV6-1 to TRBJ1-5; 7 bases line up with TRBD1. V trimming: 2 bases; J trimming: 0 bases; junction bases outside the gene matches: 7. This CDR3 spans 17 amino acids. Germline loops: CDR1 MNHNS, CDR2 SASEGT. CDR3 coding DNA: TGTGCCAGCAGTGAATTGAGGACAGGTTATAGCAATCAGCCCCAGCATTTT. Translated: CASSELRTGYSNQPQHF.

The CDR3 nucleotides read TGTGCCAGCAGCCGCGACGGATACTCTGGAAACACCATATATTTT. Protein sequence: CASSRDGYSGNTIYF. The rearrangement uses TRBV7-2 and TRBJ1-3; D ambiguous. Trimming stripped 5 bases from V and 0 bases from J, with 11 bases between. Germline lookup yields CDR1 SGHTA and CDR2 FQGNSA. The CDR3 is 15 amino acids.

Comment on this clone: A junction end diverges from the germline sequence, so it may reflect a read error. This chain uses TRBV28 with TRBJ2-7; 11 bases are a match to TRBD1. Germline CDR1 MDHEN, CDR2 SYDVKM. The CDR3 is 11 amino acids. CDR3 in amino acids: CASSGWDRGFF. The DNA of the CDR3 is TGTGCCAGCAGTGGCTGGGACAGGGGGTTTTTC.

The genes are TRBV4-2 and TRBJ2-1; possibly TRBD2 for D (7 bases). Per the germline V gene, CDR1 is LGHNA and CDR2 is YNFKEQ. The CDR3 sequence is 15 residues long. The ends were cut back, 1 base at V and 4 bases at J, with 11 bases in the middle. The CDR3 loop is CASSQGAGAYNEQFF. In nucleotides, the CDR3 is TGTGCCAGCAGCCAAGGGGCGGGGGCTTACAATGAGCAGTTCTTC.

This chain connects TRBV9 to TRBJ2-5; maybe TRBD2 (6 bases). V lost 7 bases to trimming and J lost 4 bases, with 20 bases between them. The germline V gene encodes CDR1 SGDLS and CDR2 YYNGEE. The CDR3 spans 15 residues. The CDR3 nucleotides are TGTGCCAGCGCCACGGAGGGGCGGAGGGTAGAGACCCAGTACTTC. Its protein product is CASATEGRRVETQYF.

The V gene is TRBV28, the J gene TRBJ1-4; D ambiguous. In germline, CDR1 is MDHEN, CDR2 SYDVKM. CDR3 size: 11 residues. V was shortened by 10 bases and J by 10 bases, with 13 bases between the two germline ends. The CDR3 region is CATGRSGKLFF. The CDR3 DNA is TGTGCCACCGGACGGAGCGGAAAACTGTTTTTT.